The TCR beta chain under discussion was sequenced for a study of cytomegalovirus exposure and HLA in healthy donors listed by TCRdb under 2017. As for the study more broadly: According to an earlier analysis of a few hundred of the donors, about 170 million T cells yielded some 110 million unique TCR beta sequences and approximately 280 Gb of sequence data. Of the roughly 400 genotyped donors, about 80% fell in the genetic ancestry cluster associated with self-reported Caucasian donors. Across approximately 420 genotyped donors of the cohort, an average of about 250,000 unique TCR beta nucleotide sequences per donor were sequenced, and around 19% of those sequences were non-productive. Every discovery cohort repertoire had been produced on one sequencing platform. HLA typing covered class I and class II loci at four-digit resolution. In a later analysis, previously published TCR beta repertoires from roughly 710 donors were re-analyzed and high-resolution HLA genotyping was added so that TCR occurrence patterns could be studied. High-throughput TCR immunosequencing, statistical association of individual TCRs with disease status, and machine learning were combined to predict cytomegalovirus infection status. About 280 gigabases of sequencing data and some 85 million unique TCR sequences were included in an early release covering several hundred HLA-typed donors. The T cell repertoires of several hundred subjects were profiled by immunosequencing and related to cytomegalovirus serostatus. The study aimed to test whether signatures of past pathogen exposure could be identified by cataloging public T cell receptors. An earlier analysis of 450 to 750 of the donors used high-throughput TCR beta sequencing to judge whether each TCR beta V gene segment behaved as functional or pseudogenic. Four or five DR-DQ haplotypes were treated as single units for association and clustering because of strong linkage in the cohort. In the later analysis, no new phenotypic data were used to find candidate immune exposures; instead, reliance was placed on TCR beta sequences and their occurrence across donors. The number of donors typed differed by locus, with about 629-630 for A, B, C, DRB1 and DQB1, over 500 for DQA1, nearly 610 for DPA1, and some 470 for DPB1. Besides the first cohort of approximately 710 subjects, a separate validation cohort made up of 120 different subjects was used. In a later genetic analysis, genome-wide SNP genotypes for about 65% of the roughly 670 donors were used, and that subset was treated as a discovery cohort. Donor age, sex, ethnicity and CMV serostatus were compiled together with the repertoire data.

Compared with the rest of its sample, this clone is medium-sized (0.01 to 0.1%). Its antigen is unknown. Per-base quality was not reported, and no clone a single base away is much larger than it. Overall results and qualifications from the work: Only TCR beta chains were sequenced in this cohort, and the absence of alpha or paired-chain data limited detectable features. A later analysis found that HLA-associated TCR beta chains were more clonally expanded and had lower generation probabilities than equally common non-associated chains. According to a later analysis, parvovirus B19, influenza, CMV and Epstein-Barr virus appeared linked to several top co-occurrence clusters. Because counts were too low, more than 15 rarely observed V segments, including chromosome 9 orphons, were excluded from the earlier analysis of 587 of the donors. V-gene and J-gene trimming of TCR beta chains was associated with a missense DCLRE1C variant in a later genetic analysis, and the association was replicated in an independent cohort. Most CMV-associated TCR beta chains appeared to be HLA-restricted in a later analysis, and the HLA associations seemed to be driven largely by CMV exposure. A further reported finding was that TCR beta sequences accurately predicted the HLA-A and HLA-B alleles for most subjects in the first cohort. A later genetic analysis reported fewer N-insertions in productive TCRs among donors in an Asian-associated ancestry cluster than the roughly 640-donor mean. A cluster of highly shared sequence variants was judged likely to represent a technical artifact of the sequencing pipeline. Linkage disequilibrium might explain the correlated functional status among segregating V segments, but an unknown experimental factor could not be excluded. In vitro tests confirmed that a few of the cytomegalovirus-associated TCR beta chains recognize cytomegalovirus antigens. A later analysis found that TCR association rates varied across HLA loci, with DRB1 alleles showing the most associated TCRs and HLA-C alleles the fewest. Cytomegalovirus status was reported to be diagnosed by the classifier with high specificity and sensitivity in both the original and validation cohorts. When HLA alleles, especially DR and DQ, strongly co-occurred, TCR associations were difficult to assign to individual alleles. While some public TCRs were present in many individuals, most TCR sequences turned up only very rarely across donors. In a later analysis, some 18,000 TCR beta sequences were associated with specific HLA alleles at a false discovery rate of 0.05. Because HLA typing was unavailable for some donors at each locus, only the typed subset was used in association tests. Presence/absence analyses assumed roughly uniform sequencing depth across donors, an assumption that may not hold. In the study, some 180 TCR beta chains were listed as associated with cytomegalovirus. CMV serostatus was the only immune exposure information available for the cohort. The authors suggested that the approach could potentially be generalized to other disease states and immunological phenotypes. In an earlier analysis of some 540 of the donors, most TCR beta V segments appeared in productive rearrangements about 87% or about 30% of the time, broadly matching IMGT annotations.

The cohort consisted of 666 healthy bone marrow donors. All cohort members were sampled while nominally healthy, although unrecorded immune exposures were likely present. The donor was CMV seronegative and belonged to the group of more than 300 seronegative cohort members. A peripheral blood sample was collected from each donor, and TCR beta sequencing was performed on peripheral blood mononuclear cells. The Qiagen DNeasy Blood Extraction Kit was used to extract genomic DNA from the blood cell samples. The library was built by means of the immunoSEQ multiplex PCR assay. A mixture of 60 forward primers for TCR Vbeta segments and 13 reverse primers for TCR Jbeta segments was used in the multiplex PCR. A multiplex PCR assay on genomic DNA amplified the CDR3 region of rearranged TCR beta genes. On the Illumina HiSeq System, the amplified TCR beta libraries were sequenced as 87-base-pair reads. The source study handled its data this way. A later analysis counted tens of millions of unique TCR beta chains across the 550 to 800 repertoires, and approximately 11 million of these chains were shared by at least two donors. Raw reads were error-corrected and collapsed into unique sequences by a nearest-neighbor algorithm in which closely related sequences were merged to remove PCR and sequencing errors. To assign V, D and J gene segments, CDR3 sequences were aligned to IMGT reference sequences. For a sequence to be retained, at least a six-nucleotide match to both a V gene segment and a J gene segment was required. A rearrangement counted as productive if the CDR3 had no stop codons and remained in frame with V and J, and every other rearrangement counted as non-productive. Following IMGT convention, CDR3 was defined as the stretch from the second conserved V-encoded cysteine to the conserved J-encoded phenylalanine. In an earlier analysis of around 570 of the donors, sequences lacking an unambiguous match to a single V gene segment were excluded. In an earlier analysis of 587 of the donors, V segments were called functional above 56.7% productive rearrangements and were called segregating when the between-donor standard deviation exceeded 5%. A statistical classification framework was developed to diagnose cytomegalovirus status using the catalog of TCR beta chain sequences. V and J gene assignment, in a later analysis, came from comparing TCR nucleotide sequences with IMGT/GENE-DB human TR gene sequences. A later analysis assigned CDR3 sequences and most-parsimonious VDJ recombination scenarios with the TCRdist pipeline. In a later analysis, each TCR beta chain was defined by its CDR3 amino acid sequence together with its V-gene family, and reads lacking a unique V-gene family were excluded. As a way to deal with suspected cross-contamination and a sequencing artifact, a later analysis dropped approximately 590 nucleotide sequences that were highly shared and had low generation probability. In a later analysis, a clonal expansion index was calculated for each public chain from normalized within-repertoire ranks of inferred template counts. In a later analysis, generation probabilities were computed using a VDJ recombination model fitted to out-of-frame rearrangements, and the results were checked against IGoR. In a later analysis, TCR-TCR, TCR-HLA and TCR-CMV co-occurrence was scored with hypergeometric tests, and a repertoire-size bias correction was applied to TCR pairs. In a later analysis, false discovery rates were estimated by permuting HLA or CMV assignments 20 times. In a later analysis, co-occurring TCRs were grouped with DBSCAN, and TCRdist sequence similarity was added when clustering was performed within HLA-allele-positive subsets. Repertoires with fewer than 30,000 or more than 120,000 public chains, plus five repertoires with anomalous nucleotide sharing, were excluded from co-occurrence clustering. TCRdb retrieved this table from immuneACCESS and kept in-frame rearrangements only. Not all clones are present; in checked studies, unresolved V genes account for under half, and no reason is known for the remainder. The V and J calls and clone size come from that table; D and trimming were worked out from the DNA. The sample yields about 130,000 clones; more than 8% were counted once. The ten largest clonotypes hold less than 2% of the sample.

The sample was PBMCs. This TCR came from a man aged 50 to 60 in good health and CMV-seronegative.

The DNA sequence is given as TGTGCCAGCAGTGAGTCGGCAGGGGGGACAGATACGCAGTATTTT. This yields the protein CASSESAGGTDTQYF. The chain links TRBV6-4 with TRBJ2-3; tentative D gene TRBD1, with 7 bases matching. At the junction V is shortened by 3 bases and J by 3 bases, with 13 bases in between. Inclusive of the bounding cysteine and phenylalanine, the CDR3 is 15 residues long. The kept DNA is CDR3 alone, 45 bases in frame from the first base. From a lookup of the germline V gene, CDR1 and CDR2 are MRHNA and SNTAGT.